This TCR beta chain comes out of a study of blood T cell repertoires in COVID-19. Profiling relied on immunoSEQ multiplex PCR, and the TCRdb table lists in-frame clones only, not all of them. The data contain roughly 400,000 clones, approximately 85% of them seen just once; the ten biggest clones take up roughly 1.9%. Participants were placed into cohorts based on the clinical history they reported. The TCR comes from a woman aged 40 to 50 with acute COVID-19. Specimen: PBMCs or T cells enriched from blood (not recorded which).

Here the CDR3 DNA reads TGCGCCAGCAGCCAAGATATGGACAGCAAGCAGACCCAGTACTTC. It translates to CASSQDMDSKQTQYF. The V gene is TRBV4-1, the J gene TRBJ2-5; D may be TRBD1 (6 bases). Germline loops: CDR1 MGHRA, CDR2 YSYEKL. The length of the CDR3 is 15 residues. V lost 0 bases, J lost 6 bases, and 14 bases lay in between.